This T cell receptor (beta chain) was obtained from a study of regulatory T cells in long-lasting Graves disease. The time point here: newly diagnosed GD, antithyroid drugs for less than 3 months. The TCR library was made from RNA extracted from PBMCs. EDTA tubes received about 9.4 milliliters of drawn peripheral blood. This clonotype occurred a few times. A much larger clone lies one base from this, so it may be a read error. Since no conserved phenylalanine or tryptophan closes the CDR3, a read error is the likely cause. CDR3 length equals 14 residues. From germline, CDR1 is SGHVS and CDR2 FQNEAQ. Trimming cost V 10 bases and J 6 bases, with 16 bases left between them. Arm-PCR with iRepertoire HTBI primers amplified the CDR3 regions for these TCR beta libraries. Per the study methods: Analysis of the samples identified 50 to 70 TRBV and roughly 13 TRBJ segments. TCRdb re-called the multiplex PCR reads through MiXCR, storing one row per CDR3 protein. TCRdb assigned the V and J calls; the authors' analysis was not used. This sample carries 450,000 to 500,000 distinct CDR3 sequences, about 16% of them seen once, and the ten largest clones take over 9%.

The same sample was also used in a study of T cells in Graves' hyperthyroidism and ophthalmopathy. From that paper: In making diagnoses, clinical symptoms, serum thyroxine and TRAb, thyroid ultrasound and orbital computed tomography were all used. HTBI primers were used for first-round RT-PCR of the TCR CDR3.

Sequenced here: peripheral blood mononuclear cells (PBMCs), sampled at new diagnosis, from a patient treated with antithyroid drugs. The chain has TRBV7-8 and TRBJ1-6; a weak D match, TRBD1 (6 bases). The source is a man in his forties or fifties with Graves disease. The CDR3 sequence: CATTGKESNSPLHL. CDR3 nucleotide sequence: TGTGCCACCACAGGGAAGGAGAGTAATTCACCCCTCCACCTT.